Each of the 28 T cell receptor beta chains below was sequenced from the same sample in a study of regulatory T cells in long-lasting Graves disease. Arm-PCR of CDR3 regions and iRepertoire HTBI primers were used to build TCR beta libraries. TCRdb called the multiplex PCR reads again in MiXCR, with one record for every CDR3 protein. The sample lists 400,000 to 500,000 distinct CDR3 sequences, around 16% occurring once. Stated time point: newly diagnosed GD, antithyroid drugs for less than 3 months. The TCR library used RNA extracted from PBMCs. These same records also appear under a second study, on T cells in Graves' hyperthyroidism and ophthalmopathy.

The sequencing here drew on peripheral blood mononuclear cells (PBMCs), taken at new diagnosis, from a patient treated with antithyroid drugs. All receptors come from a woman aged 40 to 49 with Graves disease.

This clonotype has just a few counts. The chain combines TRBV13 with TRBJ2-7; unclear D gene. The CDR3 has 12 residues. The V end lost 2 bases, the J end lost 5 bases, and 7 bases lay between the germline ends. Germline CDR1 and CDR2: PRHDT and FYEKMQ (reference sequence). In nucleotides, the CDR3 is TGTGCCAGCAGCTTAAGATTGGACGAGCAGTACTTC. Translation: CASSLRLDEQYF.

In its sample, this clonotype was seen many times. V and J are TRBV7-9 and TRBJ2-5; D is undetermined. Between the trimmed V and J ends, which lost 2 bases and 0 bases, there was a span of 7 bases. This CDR3 is 14 amino acids long. Per the germline V gene, CDR1 is SEHNR and CDR2 is FQNEAQ (reference sequence). CDR3: CASSLSRYQETQYF. The CDR3 coding sequence is TGTGCCAGCAGCTTATCCCGCTACCAAGAGACCCAGTACTTC.

This clonotype was counted ten times or more. CDR3 loop: CASSRTPMEQFF. The CDR3 DNA reads TGTGCCAGCAGTAGGACACCAATGGAGCAGTTCTTC. The chain uses TRBV11-3 and TRBJ2-1, with D tentatively TRBD1 (5 bases). V lost 6 bases and J 10 bases, leaving 13 bases between the germline ends. From germline, CDR1 is SGHNT and CDR2 YENEEA. The CDR3 is 12 residues long.

This clonotype was seen a few times. The chain links TRBV7-9 to TRBJ1-2, with TRBD1 as a possible D gene (5 bases). The CDR3 totals 12 residues. CDR1 and CDR2 from the germline V gene are SEHNR and FQNEAQ (reference sequence). V lost 9 bases and J lost 2, with 10 bases in between. The CDR3 coding sequence is TGTGCCAGTCCGGGGCCAAACTATGGCTACACCTTC. It specifies CASPGPNYGYTF. The full variable domain, its missing parts supplied by reference TRBV7-9 and TRBJ1-2, is DTGVSQNPRHKITKRGQNVTFRCDPISEHNRLYWYRQTLGQGPEFLTYFQNEAQLEKSRLLSDRFSAERPKGSFSTLEIQRTEQGDSAMYLCASPGPNYGYTFGSGTRLTVV.

This clonotype was recorded a few times. The rearrangement uses TRBV6-5 and TRBJ2-7; D not certain. Trimming stripped 2 bases from V and 2 bases from J, with 4 bases between. The CDR3 covers 12 residues. Germline CDR1 MNHEY, CDR2 SVGAGI. Written as DNA, the CDR3 is TGTGCCAGCAGTTACCCTCCCTACGAGCAGTACTTC. Amino acid sequence: CASSYPPYEQYF.

This clonotype was observed at least ten times. The rearrangement uses TRBV28 and TRBJ2-1; D remains ambiguous. V was trimmed by 6 bases and J by 0 bases, leaving 6 bases between them. This CDR3 region has 13 residues. Germline CDR1 and CDR2: MDHEN and SYDVKM. This CDR3 is CASRRSSYNEQFF. The DNA for the CDR3 is TGTGCCAGCAGGAGGAGCTCCTACAATGAGCAGTTCTTC.

This clonotype was seen repeatedly, ten times or more. The chain employs TRBV5-1 and TRBJ2-3; the D gene is possibly TRBD2 (5 bases). CDR3 length equals 15 residues. V was clipped by 5 bases and J by 0 bases, with 13 bases between them. Germline CDR1 SGHRS, CDR2 YFSETQ. The CDR3 DNA reads as TGCGCCAGCAGTCGGGCCGGGATTAGCACAGATACGCAGTATTTT. As protein: CASSRAGISTDTQYF.

This clonotype came up many times. This rearrangement joins TRBV27 to TRBJ2-7; TRBD1 is a possible D gene (6 bases). Trimming took 6 bases from V and 2 from J, leaving 11 bases between them. CDR1 is MNHEY, CDR2 SMNVEV, per germline (reference sequence). This CDR3 contains 13 residues. CDR3 DNA: TGTGCCAGCAGACAGGGTGAGCCCTACGAGCAGTACTTC. It encodes CASRQGEPYEQYF.

V gene TRBV3-1 combines with J gene TRBJ2-7; D uncertain. This CDR3 has 13 residues. Germline V gene sequence: CDR1 LGHDT, CDR2 YNNKEL (reference sequence). Trimming cost V 4 bases and J 6 bases, with 13 bases left between them. The CDR3 DNA is TGTGCCAGCAGCCTCCCAAGAGGCCGCGAGCAGTACTTC. Its translation is CASSLPRGREQYF.

The CDR3 loop is CASSSRRVADNYNEQFF. The CDR3 bases are TGTGCCAGCAGTTCTCGTAGGGTAGCGGACAACTACAATGAGCAGTTCTTC. The gene calls are TRBV28 and TRBJ2-1, with a tentative D call TRBD2 (6 bases). CDR1 is MDHEN, CDR2 SYDVKM, per germline. The CDR3 runs to 17 residues. V was cut by 4 bases and J by 3 bases, with 19 bases left in between.

This clonotype was observed many times. The J gene is TRBJ2-5, the V gene TRBV29-1; TRBD2 agrees at 7 bases. The V gene's germline CDR1 is SQVTM and CDR2 ANQGSEA. The CDR3 contains 14 residues. After removal of 7 bases from V and 3 bases from J, the junction contained 11 bases not matched to a gene. DNA of the CDR3: TGCAGCGGGGATCCCCGGGACTACAAAGAGACCCAGTACTTC. This encodes CSGDPRDYKETQYF.

The chain couples TRBV7-2 to TRBJ2-2, with 15 bases lining up with TRBD2. The CDR3 sequence is 17 residues long. Per germline, CDR1 SGHTA and CDR2 FQGNSA. The V gene end was trimmed by 4 bases and the J gene end by 6 bases; junction bases not matched to a gene: 6. CDR3 nucleotides: TGTGCCAGCAGCTCCCAATGGACTAGCGGGAGGGCCGGGGAGCTGTTTTTT. Its protein product is CASSSQWTSGRAGELFF.

Many counts were recorded for this clonotype. The CDR3 DNA is TGTGCCAGCAGTTCACAGGGGTACCAAGAGACCCAGTACTTC. Translating gives CASSSQGYQETQYF. The rearrangement links TRBV6-5 to TRBJ2-5, with 7 bases matching TRBD1. The germline CDR1 and CDR2 sequences are MNHEY and SVGAGI. The V gene end was trimmed by 4 bases and the J gene end by 0 bases; junction bases not matched to a gene: 2. CDR3 length: 14 residues.

The gene calls are TRBV25-1 and TRBJ1-1; D is ambiguous. Germline CDR1 MGHDK, CDR2 SYGVNS. This CDR3 comprises 13 residues. V shed 1 base and J shed 7 bases, with 10 bases lying between them. CDR3 nucleotides: TGTGCCAGCAGTGAATGGACCGCGGGTGAAGCTTTCTTT. Translating gives CASSEWTAGEAFF.

Points on this clonotype: It may be a read error: a sequence one base away is much more abundant. CDR3 in DNA: TGTGCCGGCAGCTTAGGCCCAGGACAGGGGTTGTCCGGGGAGCTGTTTTTT. Amino acid sequence: CAGSLGPGQGLSGELFF. The chain carries TRBV11-2 and TRBJ2-2; the match to TRBD1 covers 9 bases. Germline-derived CDR1 and CDR2 are SGHAT and FQNNGV. This CDR3 is 17 amino acids long. Looking up the rest from reference TRBV11-2 and TRBJ2-2 gives the full variable domain: EAGVAQSPRYKIIEKRQSVAFWCNPISGHATLYWYQQILGQGPKLLIQFQNNGVVDDSQLPKDRFSAERLKGVDSTLKIQPAKLEDSAVYLCAGSLGPGQGLSGELFFGEGSRLTVL.

Ten or more counts support this clonotype. The chain is built from TRBV29-1 and TRBJ2-1; D not resolved. This CDR3 comprises 12 residues. The V end lost 4 bases, the J end lost 1 base, and 5 bases lay between the germline ends. Germline-derived CDR1 and CDR2 are SQVTM and ANQGSEA. DNA of the CDR3: TGCAGCGTTGTACTTTCCTACAATGAGCAGTTCTTC. Its protein product is CSVVLSYNEQFF.

In this sample, this clonotype turned up many times. The genes are TRBV28 and TRBJ1-2; D is perhaps TRBD1 (6 bases). The CDR3 extends over 15 amino acids. The V gene's germline CDR1 is MDHEN and CDR2 SYDVKM. Trimming pared 6 bases from V and 3 bases from J, leaving 17 bases between. The CDR3 region is CASRTAGALYYGYTF. DNA of the CDR3: TGTGCCAGCAGAACCGCGGGGGCTTTATACTATGGCTACACCTTC.

This clonotype came up many times. The J gene is TRBJ2-7, the V gene TRBV11-2; no firm D call. Germline CDR1 SGHAT, CDR2 FQNNGV. Deletions cut 1 base from V and 3 bases from J, with 13 bases between. The CDR3 contains 15 residues. Here the CDR3 reads CASSLVARGFYEQYF. CDR3 bases: TGTGCCAGCAGCTTAGTGGCGAGAGGATTCTACGAGCAGTACTTC.

Written as DNA, the CDR3 is TGCAGTGCAAGGACTAGCGGGAGGGGGGATACGCAGTATTTT. Protein: CSARTSGRGDTQYF. The chain couples TRBV20-1 to TRBJ2-3; 15 bases line up with TRBD2. The CDR3 length is 14 residues. V shed 6 bases, J shed 6 bases, and the junction held 4 bases outside the gene matches. The germline V gene encodes CDR1 DFQATT and CDR2 SNEGSKA (reference sequence).

As for this clonotype: The junction shows a germline mismatch at one end, possibly a read error. V and J are TRBV29-1 and TRBJ2-7, with unresolved D. Germline V gene data show CDR1 as SQVTM and CDR2 as ANQGSEA. CDR3 length equals 12 residues. Written as DNA, the CDR3 is TGCAGCGTATTCGACACAGCCCACGAGCGGTACTTC. Translation: CSVFDTAHERYF.

This clonotype was seen ten or more times. The J gene is TRBJ1-1, the V gene TRBV5-1; 7 positions agree with TRBD1. The ends lost 2 bases at V and 1 base at J; junction bases unmatched: 2. CDR3 length: 14 residues. Germline CDR1 reads SGHRS; CDR2 reads YFSETQ. The CDR3 coding sequence is TGCGCCAGCAGCTTTACAGGGGAGAACACTGAAGCTTTCTTT. Its translation: CASSFTGENTEAFF.

This clonotype was detected a few times. The chain joins TRBV6-1 to TRBJ1-1; 8 bases align to TRBD1. Germline CDR1 reads MNHNS; CDR2 reads SASEGT. CDR3 size: 18 residues. V gave up 6 bases and J gave up 6 bases; unmatched junction bases: 21. Here the CDR3 DNA reads TGTGCCAGCAGACCCGGACAGGGAGGATATCGGACTGGTGCTGAAGCTTTCTTT. Encoded protein: CASRPGQGGYRTGAEAFF.

The V call is TRBV6-2 or TRBV6-3, the J call TRBJ2-7, with D maybe TRBD2 (6 bases). The V gene lost 0 bases and the J gene lost 2 bases, with 14 bases spanning the gap. The CDR3 is 16 residues long. CDR1 MNHEY and CDR2 SVGEGT come from the germline V gene. CDR3 in amino acids: CASSYSYGTGAYEQYF. CDR3 sequence (DNA): TGTGCCAGCAGTTACTCGTATGGGACGGGGGCCTACGAGCAGTACTTC.

This clonotype was detected only once. A much larger clone differs by one base, so this may be a read error. The chain links TRBV11-2 to TRBJ1-5, with D possibly being TRBD1 (6 bases). The V gene's germline CDR1 is SGHAT and CDR2 FQNNGV. This CDR3 contains 15 residues. The CDR3 is CASNLAGTSNQPQHF. DNA for the CDR3: TGTGCCAGCAACTTAGCCGGGACAAGCAATCAGCCCCAGCATTTT.

In its sample, this clonotype was seen many times. The chain employs TRBV11-1 and TRBJ1-1; D is possibly TRBD1 (5 bases). CDR1 SGHAT and CDR2 FQDESV come from the germline V gene (reference sequence). The CDR3 consists of 16 residues. V gave up 5 bases and J gave up 6 bases, with 22 bases separating them. DNA for the CDR3: TGTGCCAGCAGCCACACAGGACGGCGAAAGTTCGCTGAAGCTTTCTTT. It is translated as CASSHTGRRKFAEAFF.

This clonotype showed up many times. V gene TRBV5-1 combines with J gene TRBJ2-2; D may be TRBD2 (5 bases). Germline CDR1 and CDR2: SGHRS and YFSETQ. The CDR3 runs to 13 residues. V shed 5 bases and J shed 5 bases, with 10 bases lying between them. CDR3 region: CASRVPGTGELFF. CDR3 sequence (DNA): TGCGCCAGCAGGGTCCCGGGGACCGGGGAGCTGTTTTTT.

The genes are TRBV27 and TRBJ2-3; 13 bases map to TRBD2. This CDR3 has 18 residues. Trimming at V came to 5 bases and at J to 8 bases, leaving 16 bases not matched to a gene. Germline V CDR1 and CDR2: MNHEY, SMNVEV (reference sequence). The CDR3 reads CASSAGLAGRGASVTQYF. CDR3 coding DNA: TGTGCCAGCAGTGCGGGACTAGCGGGACGGGGTGCGTCAGTTACGCAGTATTTT.

This clonotype was recorded at least ten times. This sequence joins TRBV7-8 and TRBJ2-7; 7 bases align to TRBD2. Trimming cost V 1 base and J 5 bases; bases outside gene matches: 5. The CDR3 is 14 residues long. CDR1 is SGHVS, CDR2 FQNEAQ, per germline. The CDR3 DNA reads as TGTGCCAGCAGCTTAGAGGCGGGAGACCACGAGCAGTACTTC. The encoded protein is CASSLEAGDHEQYF.